This is a list of T cell receptor beta chains from one sample in a study of T cells in Graves' hyperthyroidism and ophthalmopathy. TCRdb re-analysed the multiplex PCR reads in MiXCR, keeping a single row per CDR3 protein. The data hold 530,000 or so distinct CDR3 sequences, with approximately 17% observed a single time. Sequences were obtained from blood. The receptors stem from a young woman with Graves' ophthalmopathy. The CDR3 runs from the conserved cysteine through the conserved F or W. A D gene is named only where the DNA matches it firmly. Only some rows state a clone size, as once, few, many or a class for expanded clones.

d_gene: NA
j_gene: TRBJ2-7
v_gene: TRBV6-1
abundance: many
CDR3nt: TGTGCCAGCAGTGAAGCGAGTTGGGTCTACGAGCAGTACTTC
CDR3aa: CASSEASWVYEQYF

d_gene: NA
j_gene: TRBJ1-1
v_gene: TRBV4-1
abundance: few
CDR3nt: TGCGCCAGCAGCCAAGAACCCGGGCCGAACACTGAAGCTTTCTTT
CDR3aa: CASSQEPGPNTEAFF

d_gene: TRBD2
j_gene: TRBJ2-1
v_gene: TRBV20-1
abundance: many
CDR3nt: TGCAGTGCTAGGGGGGCTAGCGGGAGGTCGGATGAGCAGTTCTTC
CDR3aa: CSARGASGRSDEQFF

d_gene: TRBD2
j_gene: TRBJ2-3
v_gene: TRBV5-5
abundance: many
CDR3nt: TGTGCCAGCAGCTTGGGGGGACTAGACACAGATACGCAGTATTTT
CDR3aa: CASSLGGLDTDTQYF

d_gene: NA
j_gene: TRBJ2-1
v_gene: TRBV30
abundance: many
CDR3nt: TGTGCCTGTGGGCTGACCTCCTACAATGAGCAGTTCTTC
CDR3aa: CACGLTSYNEQFF

d_gene: NA
j_gene: TRBJ2-3
v_gene: TRBV20-1
abundance: many
CDR3nt: TGCAGTGCCCCGCCCGGGCTAGATACGCAGTATTTT
CDR3aa: CSAPPGLDTQYF

d_gene: NA
j_gene: TRBJ2-7
v_gene: TRBV28
abundance: many
CDR3nt: TGTGCCAGCAGTTTAGATTGGGTGGACGAGCAGTACTTC
CDR3aa: CASSLDWVDEQYF

d_gene: NA
j_gene: TRBJ1-1
v_gene: TRBV9
abundance: many
CDR3nt: TGTGCCAGCAGCCAGGGTGTGAGGACTGAAGCTTTCTTT
CDR3aa: CASSQGVRTEAFF

d_gene: NA
j_gene: TRBJ2-7
v_gene: TRBV4-1
abundance: NA
CDR3nt: TGCGCCAGCAGCCAAAGCGCGGTGACCTACGAGCAGTACTTC
CDR3aa: CASSQSAVTYEQYF

d_gene: NA
j_gene: TRBJ2-1
v_gene: TRBV27
abundance: many
CDR3nt: TGTGCCAGCAGTTTATTAGAGGCTAGTCAGGGGTACAATGAGCAGTTCTTC
CDR3aa: CASSLLEASQGYNEQFF

d_gene: TRBD2
j_gene: TRBJ2-7
v_gene: TRBV19
abundance: few
CDR3nt: TGTGCCAGTAGTGCTTCTAGCGGGGGGGCCTACGAGCAGTACTTC
CDR3aa: CASSASSGGAYEQYF

d_gene: NA
j_gene: TRBJ2-1
v_gene: TRBV10-3
abundance: NA
CDR3nt: TGTGCCATCGGGAGCCGGGACCCGCAGTTCTTC
CDR3aa: CAIGSRDPQFF

d_gene: NA
j_gene: TRBJ2-7
v_gene: TRBV28
abundance: many
CDR3nt: TGTGCCAGCAGTTTTCACCTCCGGGCCTACGAGCAGTACTTC
CDR3aa: CASSFHLRAYEQYF

d_gene: TRBD1
j_gene: TRBJ1-2
v_gene: TRBV2
abundance: many
CDR3nt: TGTGCCAGCAGCGACAGGGAGGGGTATGGCTACACCTTC
CDR3aa: CASSDREGYGYTF

d_gene: TRBD2
j_gene: TRBJ2-1
v_gene: TRBV2
abundance: many
CDR3nt: TGTGCCAGCAGGGGGGGGAGCGGGAGCTCCTACAATGAGCAGTTCTTC
CDR3aa: CASRGGSGSSYNEQFF

d_gene: TRBD1
j_gene: TRBJ1-1
v_gene: TRBV28
abundance: many
CDR3nt: TGTGCCAGCAGACTCGGGACAGGGGGAGGGGGAACTGAAGCTTTCTTT
CDR3aa: CASRLGTGGGGTEAFF

d_gene: TRBD2
j_gene: TRBJ2-7
v_gene: TRBV5-6
abundance: many
CDR3nt: TGTGCCAGCATCAATACCGGGACTAGCGACGAGCAGTACTTC
CDR3aa: CASINTGTSDEQYF

d_gene: TRBD2
j_gene: TRBJ2-1
v_gene: TRBV27
abundance: many
CDR3nt: TGTGCCAGCAGTTTTATCCTAGCGGGAGGTTACAATGAGCAGTTCTTC
CDR3aa: CASSFILAGGYNEQFF

d_gene: TRBD1
j_gene: TRBJ2-7
v_gene: TRBV18
abundance: many
CDR3nt: TGTGCCAGCAGCCCGGGACAGACCTACGAGCAGTACTTC
CDR3aa: CASSPGQTYEQYF

d_gene: NA
j_gene: TRBJ1-2
v_gene: TRBV7-9
abundance: NA
CDR3nt: TGTGCCAGCAGCCAGGAGGGTGGCGGCTACACCTTC
CDR3aa: CASSQEGGGYTF

d_gene: TRBD1
j_gene: TRBJ1-1
v_gene: TRBV20-1
abundance: NA
CDR3nt: TGCAGTGCTCAGATTCCCGGGACAGGGGGCGGGAAAGCTTTCTTT
CDR3aa: CSAQIPGTGGGKAFF

d_gene: NA
j_gene: TRBJ1-2
v_gene: TRBV6-2/TRBV6-3
abundance: few
CDR3nt: TGTGCCAGCAGGCCGGGGGGCGATGGCTACACCTTC
CDR3aa: CASRPGGDGYTF

d_gene: NA
j_gene: TRBJ1-3
v_gene: TRBV7-2
abundance: few
CDR3nt: TGTGCCAGCAGCCCTTCTATAGGAAACACCATATATTTT
CDR3aa: CASSPSIGNTIYF

d_gene: NA
j_gene: TRBJ2-2
v_gene: TRBV19
abundance: few
CDR3nt: TGTGCCAGTACCCCGATAGGGAGGGGGAATACCGGGGAGCTGTTTTTT
CDR3aa: CASTPIGRGNTGELFF

d_gene: TRBD2
j_gene: TRBJ2-1
v_gene: TRBV10-2
abundance: few
CDR3nt: TGCGCCAGCAGTGAGAGTCTAGCGGCTAATGAGCAGTTCTTC
CDR3aa: CASSESLAANEQFF

d_gene: TRBD1
j_gene: TRBJ1-4
v_gene: TRBV5-8
abundance: few
CDR3nt: TGTGCCAGCAGCCCGACAGGGGCGGATGAAAAACTGTTTTTT
CDR3aa: CASSPTGADEKLFF

d_gene: NA
j_gene: TRBJ1-6
v_gene: TRBV28
abundance: many
CDR3nt: TGTGCCAGCAGTTTACGAGGGAGCGGTTCACCCCTCCACTTT
CDR3aa: CASSLRGSGSPLHF

d_gene: TRBD1
j_gene: TRBJ1-2
v_gene: TRBV27
abundance: many
CDR3nt: TGTGCCAGCATCGGGGGGACAGAGGCCGGCTACACCTTC
CDR3aa: CASIGGTEAGYTF

d_gene: NA
j_gene: TRBJ2-3
v_gene: TRBV12-3/TRBV12-4
abundance: NA
CDR3nt: TGTGCCAGCAGTTTAGACGGGGTCGGAACAGATACGCAGTATTTT
CDR3aa: CASSLDGVGTDTQYF

d_gene: NA
j_gene: TRBJ2-3
v_gene: TRBV9
abundance: NA
CDR3nt: TGTGCCAGCAGCTCAGGGGCCTGGAGCACAGATACGCAGTATTTT
CDR3aa: CASSSGAWSTDTQYF

d_gene: NA
j_gene: TRBJ2-3
v_gene: TRBV7-2
abundance: NA
CDR3nt: TGTGCCAGCAGCCCCTCAGGTGTAGCGCCCTCACCCAGAGATACGCAGTATTTT
CDR3aa: CASSPSGVAPSPRDTQYF

d_gene: NA
j_gene: TRBJ1-1
v_gene: TRBV6-1
abundance: NA
CDR3nt: TGTGCCAGCAATATAGGGGGACGCACTGAAGCTTTCTTT
CDR3aa: CASNIGGRTEAFF

d_gene: NA
j_gene: TRBJ2-1
v_gene: TRBV20-1
abundance: many
CDR3nt: TGCAGTGCTAGAGATCTCCGGGTTGAGCAGTTCTTC
CDR3aa: CSARDLRVEQFF

d_gene: NA
j_gene: TRBJ1-6
v_gene: TRBV10-3
abundance: NA
CDR3nt: TGTGCCACTGCACCCCGGGACACTCCTAATTCACCCCTCCACTTT
CDR3aa: CATAPRDTPNSPLHF

d_gene: NA
j_gene: TRBJ1-6
v_gene: TRBV18
abundance: many
CDR3nt: TGTGCCAGCTCACCACCGGAATCACCCCTCCACTTT
CDR3aa: CASSPPESPLHF

d_gene: NA
j_gene: TRBJ2-2
v_gene: TRBV9
abundance: few
CDR3nt: TGTGCCAGCAGCTCTTCGGGACCCAACACCGGGGAGCTGTTTTTT
CDR3aa: CASSSSGPNTGELFF

d_gene: NA
j_gene: TRBJ2-7
v_gene: TRBV20-1
abundance: NA
CDR3nt: TGCAGTGCTACCTATGGACCTTCCTACGAGCAGTACTTC
CDR3aa: CSATYGPSYEQYF

d_gene: NA
j_gene: TRBJ2-1
v_gene: TRBV20-1
abundance: NA
CDR3nt: TGCAGTGCCGCCCTAGAGGCTAGCTCCTACAATGAGCAGTTCTTC
CDR3aa: CSAALEASSYNEQFF

d_gene: TRBD2
j_gene: TRBJ2-3
v_gene: TRBV24-1
abundance: many
CDR3nt: TGTGCCACCAGTTTGAATTCAGCGGGATATCGGGCAGATACGCAGTATTTT
CDR3aa: CATSLNSAGYRADTQYF

d_gene: NA
j_gene: TRBJ2-6
v_gene: TRBV5-4
abundance: NA
CDR3nt: TGTGCCAGCAGCATGGGGGGTGCAGGCCTGTTCTCTGGGGCCAACGTCCTGACTTTC
CDR3aa: CASSMGGAGLFSGANVLTF

d_gene: NA
j_gene: TRBJ1-6
v_gene: TRBV3-1
abundance: many
CDR3nt: TGTGCCAGCAGCAGGGGCCCGGGGAATTCACCCCTCCACTTT
CDR3aa: CASSRGPGNSPLHF

d_gene: NA
j_gene: TRBJ1-6
v_gene: TRBV12-3/TRBV12-4
abundance: many
CDR3nt: TGTGCCAGCAGTTTTAGTAATTCACCCCTCCACTTT
CDR3aa: CASSFSNSPLHF